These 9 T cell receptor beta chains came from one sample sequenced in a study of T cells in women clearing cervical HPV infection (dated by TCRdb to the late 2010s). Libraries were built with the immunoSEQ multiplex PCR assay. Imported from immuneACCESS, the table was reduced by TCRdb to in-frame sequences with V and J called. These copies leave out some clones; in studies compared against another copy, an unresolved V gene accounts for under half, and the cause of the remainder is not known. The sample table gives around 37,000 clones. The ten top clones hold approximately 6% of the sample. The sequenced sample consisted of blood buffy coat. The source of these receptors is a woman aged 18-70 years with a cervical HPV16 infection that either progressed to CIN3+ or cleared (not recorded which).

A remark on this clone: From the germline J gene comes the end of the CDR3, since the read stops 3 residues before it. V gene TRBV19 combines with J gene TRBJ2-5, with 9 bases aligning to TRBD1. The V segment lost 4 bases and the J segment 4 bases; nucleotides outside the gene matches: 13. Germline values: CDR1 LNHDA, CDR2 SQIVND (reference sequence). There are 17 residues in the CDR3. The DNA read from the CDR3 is TGTGCCAGTAGTACGACAGGGGGAAGAGGGTATCTAGAGACC. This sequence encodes CASSTTGGRGYLET. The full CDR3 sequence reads CASSTTGGRGYLETQYF.

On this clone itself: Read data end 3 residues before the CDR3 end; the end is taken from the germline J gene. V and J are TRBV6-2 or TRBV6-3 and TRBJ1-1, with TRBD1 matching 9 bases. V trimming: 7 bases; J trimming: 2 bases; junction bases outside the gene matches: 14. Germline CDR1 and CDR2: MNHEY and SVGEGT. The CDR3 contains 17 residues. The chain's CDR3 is CASILFGGTGPNTEAFF. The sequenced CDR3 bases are TGTGCCAGCATCCTTTTCGGGGGGACAGGGCCAAACACTGAA.

The CDR3 bases that were read are TGCGCCAGCAGCTTGGCCGGGACAGGGAGCTCTGGAAACACC. It encodes CASSLAGTGSSGNT. The complete CDR3 sequence is CASSLAGTGSSGNTIYF. V usage is TRBV5-1 and J usage is TRBJ1-3; 9 bases fit TRBD1. Read data end 3 residues before the CDR3 end; the end is taken from the germline J gene. V shed 0 bases, J shed 0 bases, and the junction held 4 bases outside the gene matches. This CDR3 is 17 amino acids long. CDR1 is SGHRS, CDR2 YFSETQ, per germline.

CDR3 in amino acids: CASRGSTGPTGELFF. The CDR3 bases that were read are TGTGCCAGCAGGGGATCGACAGGGCCCACCGGGGAG. The rearrangement links TRBV28 to TRBJ2-2, with 7 bases identical to TRBD1. The missing CDR3 end, 3 residues past where the read stops, is filled in from the germline J gene. The germline V gene encodes CDR1 MDHEN and CDR2 SYDVKM. This CDR3 has 15 amino acids. The junction had 8 bases not matched to a gene; V was cut back by 6 bases and J by 4 bases.

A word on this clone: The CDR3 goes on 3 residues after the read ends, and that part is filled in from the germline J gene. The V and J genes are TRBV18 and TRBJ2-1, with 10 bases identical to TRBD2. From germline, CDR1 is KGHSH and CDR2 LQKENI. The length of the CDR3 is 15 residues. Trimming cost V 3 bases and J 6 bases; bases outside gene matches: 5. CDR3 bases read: TGTGCCAGCTCACCTTCTAGCGGGAGACTCAATGAG. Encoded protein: CASSPSSGRLNE. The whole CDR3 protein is CASSPSSGRLNEQFF.

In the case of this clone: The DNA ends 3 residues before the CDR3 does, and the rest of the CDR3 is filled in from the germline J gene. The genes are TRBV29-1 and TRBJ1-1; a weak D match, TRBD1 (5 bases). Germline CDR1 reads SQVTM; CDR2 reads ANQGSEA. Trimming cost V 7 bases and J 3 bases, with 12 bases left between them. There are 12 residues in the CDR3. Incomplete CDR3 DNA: TGCAGCGCCCTTCCGACAGACACTGAA. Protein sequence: CSALPTDTE. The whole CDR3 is CSALPTDTEAFF.

CDR3 in amino acids: CASTFGGGNTEAFF. The CDR3 bases that were read are TGTGCCAGCACCTTCGGGGGGGGGAACACTGAA. The chain couples TRBV4-2 to TRBJ1-1; TRBD1 might be the D (5 bases). The CDR3 is cut off 3 residues early in the read; its end comes from the germline J gene. Trimming took 7 bases from V and 1 from J, leaving 13 bases between them. This CDR3 comprises 14 residues. CDR1 LGHNA and CDR2 YNFKEQ come from the germline V gene.

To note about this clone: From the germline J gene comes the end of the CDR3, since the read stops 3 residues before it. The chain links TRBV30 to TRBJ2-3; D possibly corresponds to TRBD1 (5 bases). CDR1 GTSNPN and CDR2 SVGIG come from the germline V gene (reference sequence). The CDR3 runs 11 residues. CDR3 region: CAWQGSGTQYF. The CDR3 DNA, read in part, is TGTGCCTGGCAGGGTAGTGGGACG.

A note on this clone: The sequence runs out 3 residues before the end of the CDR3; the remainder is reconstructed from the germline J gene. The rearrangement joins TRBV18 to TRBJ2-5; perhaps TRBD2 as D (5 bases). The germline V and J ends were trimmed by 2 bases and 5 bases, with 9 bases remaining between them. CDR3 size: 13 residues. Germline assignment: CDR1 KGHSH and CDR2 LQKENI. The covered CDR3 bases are TGTGCCAGCTCACCAGGACTGAGGGAGACC. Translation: CASSPGLRET. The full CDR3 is CASSPGLRETQYF.